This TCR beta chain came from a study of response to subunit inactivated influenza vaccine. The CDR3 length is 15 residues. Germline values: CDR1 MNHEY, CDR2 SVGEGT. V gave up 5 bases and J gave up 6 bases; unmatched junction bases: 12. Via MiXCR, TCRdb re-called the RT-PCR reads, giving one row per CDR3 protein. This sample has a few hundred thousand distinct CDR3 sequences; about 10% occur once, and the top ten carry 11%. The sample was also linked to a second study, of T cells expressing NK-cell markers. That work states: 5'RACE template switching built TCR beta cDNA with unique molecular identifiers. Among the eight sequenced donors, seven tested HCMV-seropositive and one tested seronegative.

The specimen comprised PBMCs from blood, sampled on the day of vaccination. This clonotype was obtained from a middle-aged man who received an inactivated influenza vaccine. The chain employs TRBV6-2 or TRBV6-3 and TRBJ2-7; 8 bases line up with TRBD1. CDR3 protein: CASSATGTGPAEQYF. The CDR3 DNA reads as TGTGCCAGCAGTGCGACCGGGACAGGCCCCGCCGAGCAGTACTTC.